This is a list of T cell receptor beta chains from one sample in a study of blood T cell repertoires in COVID-19. Method: immunoSEQ multiplex PCR; TCRdb's copy keeps in-frame clones and lacks some. The sample has approximately 220,000 clones; 65% to 85% are singletons. Sequenced sample: peripheral blood. The receptor set was obtained from a woman aged 60 to 75 with acute or convalescent COVID-19. Both conserved end residues are trimmed from each CDR3. Expanded clones are given a class, and other clones once, few, many or no size at all.

length	size	V	CDR3
12	-	TRBV13	ASSLGLAGDEQF
11	once	TRBV7-9	ASLGQGDSPLH
12	-	TRBV4-1	ASSQAGTGEKLF
15	-	TRBV18	ASSPGAVSSYNSPLH
8	-	TRBV27	ASKAEPQH
11	few	TRBV7-2	ASGRDPGETQY
14	few	TRBV5-6	ASREKIDRGPRGYT
11	-	TRBV6-5	ASSIGSTDTQY
16	-	TRBV18	ASSGLAGALSGANVLT
12	-	TRBV5-1	ASKLGYQNTEAF
11	-	TRBV3-1/TRBV3-2	ASSQDHGYGYT
16	few	TRBV6-1	ASSEVLSGRVSNQPQH
11	-	TRBV28	ASSFKPNYGYT
13	-	TRBV28	ASSLGGTYNSPLH
15	-	TRBV7-2	ASSLVFAGGRADTQY
14	-	TRBV27	ASSKMASGTQETQY
15	-	TRBV9	ASSVTPGGSHTGELF
14	-	TRBV5-1	ASSLETGGGTDTQY
13	-	TRBV10-3	AIGPGTRSHNEQF
9	-	TRBV20-1	SVFVSGTQY
18	-	TRBV6-1	ASSGRTGTGGYLAKNIQY
10	-	TRBV18	ASSGASLEQF
15	-	TRBV3-1/TRBV3-2	ASSPGEGLLSGNTIY
14	-	TRBV7-4	ASSLGSLQLVYEQY
10	-	TRBV7-8	ASSPVAGEQF
14	-	TRBV24-1	ATSDDLAGKSNEQF
11	-	TRBV7-2	ASSPTGKDEQF
11	-	TRBV5-6	ASSLYRDTEAF
14	-	TRBV28	ASSLSIGQGAGGYT
10	-	TRBV30	AWSVTIVEQY
12	-	TRBV5-1	ASSLTTAYNEQF
13	once	TRBV6-1	ASRQATSGGETQY
13	-	TRBV5-5	ASSLDRIVGTEAF
11	-	TRBV6-5	ASSYSSSYEQY
11	-	TRBV2	ASVGDSYNEQF
11	-	TRBV30	AWSRDRGLEQY
12	-	TRBV6-6	ASTGGNSGNTIY
11	-	TRBV12-3/TRBV12-4	ASSLQLNQPQH
16	-	TRBV5-1	ASSLGASGGTFQETQY
9	-	TRBV6-5	ASRLNTEAF
14	-	TRBV19	ASSILTGLSYEKLF
15	-	TRBV6-6	ASSHPGQGSKTGELF